The 24 T cell receptor beta chains below all came from one sample that was sequenced in a study of early T cells in non-severe SARS-CoV-2 infection. TCRdb itself ran the 5' RACE reads through MiXCR, one entry per CDR3 protein. The table includes 62,000 or so distinct CDR3 sequences, almost 9.5% detected once. Sequenced material: whole blood. Every receptor here comes from an adult who was a healthcare worker with PCR-confirmed SARS-CoV-2 infection or an uninfected control (not recorded which).

This clonotype was picked up a small number of times. The chain combines TRBV24-1 with TRBJ2-1, with 10 bases lining up with TRBD1. With 4 bases clipped from V and 5 bases from J, the junction kept 10 bases outside the gene matches. Looked up from germline, CDR1 is KGHDR and CDR2 is SFDVKD. The CDR3 is made up of 17 amino acids. CDR3 loop: CATSDPLTGTGDNEQFF. CDR3 in DNA: TGTGCCACCAGTGACCCCTTAACCGGGACAGGGGACAATGAGCAGTTCTTC.

This clonotype was counted a few times. The V and J genes are TRBV18 and TRBJ1-1; D unresolved. V lost 3 bases and J lost 4, with 6 bases in between. Germline CDR1 KGHSH, CDR2 LQKENI. This CDR3 spans 12 amino acids. CDR3 sequence reads: CASSPSGTEAFF. CDR3 nucleotide sequence: TGTGCCAGCTCACCCTCCGGCACTGAAGCTTTCTTT.

This clonotype was detected only a few times. The chain uses TRBV3-1 and TRBJ2-5, with 12 bases aligning to TRBD2. V gave up 4 bases and J gave up 3 bases; unmatched junction bases: 6. In germline, CDR1 is LGHDT, CDR2 YNNKEL (reference sequence). The CDR3 has 16 amino acids. The CDR3: CASSLGLAGMEETQYF. CDR3 nucleotide sequence: TGTGCCAGCAGCCTAGGACTAGCGGGGATGGAAGAGACCCAGTACTTC.

This chain joins TRBV4-2 and TRBJ2-5; 8 bases match TRBD2. This CDR3 is built from 14 residues. Germline assignment: CDR1 LGHNA and CDR2 YNFKEQ. With V trimmed by 3 bases and J by 0 bases, 0 bases remained unmatched. The chain's CDR3 is CASSQGLDQETQYF. The CDR3 nucleotides are TGTGCCAGCAGCCAGGGACTAGACCAAGAGACCCAGTACTTC.

This clonotype was seen at least ten times. The CDR3 DNA follows: TGCGCCAGCAGCTTCCTAGCGGGGGGGCAAGATACGCAGTATTTT. Translated: CASSFLAGGQDTQYF. The rearrangement uses TRBV5-1 and TRBJ2-3; 12 bases align to TRBD2. J lost 5 bases, V lost 2 bases, and 3 bases had no gene match. Germline values: CDR1 SGHRS, CDR2 YFSETQ. This CDR3 is built from 15 residues.

This clonotype has ten or more counts. This chain connects TRBV5-6 to TRBJ2-7; a weak D match, TRBD2 (6 bases). CDR1 and CDR2 (germline): SGHDT, YYEEEE. Between the trimmed V and J ends, which lost 3 bases and 3 bases, there was a span of 25 bases. CDR3 length equals 18 residues. This CDR3 is CASSSRDSNEGNYYEQYV. The CDR3 nucleotides are TGTGCCAGCAGCTCCCGGGACTCAAACGAGGGAAACTACTACGAGCAGTACGTC.

The V call is TRBV10-2, the J call TRBJ2-2; D is unclear. V was pared by 10 bases and J by 2 bases, with 11 bases between. Per germline, CDR1 WSHSY and CDR2 SAAADI. CDR3 length: 13 amino acids. CDR3 DNA: TGCGCCACCACGGGCCTAAACACCGGGGAGCTGTTTTTT. Translation: CATTGLNTGELFF.

This clonotype was detected many times. V usage is TRBV24-1 and J usage is TRBJ1-2; D uncertain. The CDR3 totals 14 residues. Germline lookup yields CDR1 KGHDR and CDR2 SFDVKD. V shed 2 bases and J shed 5 bases, with 11 bases lying between them. CDR3 sequence: CATSDSDFLYGYTF. DNA for the CDR3: TGTGCCACCAGTGATTCGGACTTTTTATATGGCTACACCTTC.

This clonotype was found a few times. CDR3 nucleotides: TGTGCCAGCAACTCCGGGACCAAAGACCACGAGCAGTACGTC. It translates to CASNSGTKDHEQYV. The chain joins TRBV12-3 or TRBV12-4 to TRBJ2-7; D is possibly TRBD1 or TRBD2 (5 bases each). This CDR3 spans 14 amino acids. With 7 bases removed from V and 5 bases from J, the gap between germline ends came to 18 bases.

The chain couples TRBV27 to TRBJ2-6; D is unresolved. Trimming cost V 3 bases and J 4 bases, with 10 bases left between them. There are 15 residues in the CDR3. Germline CDR1 MNHEY, CDR2 SMNVEV (reference sequence). This CDR3 reads CASSFLAAGANVLTF. The CDR3 DNA reads TGTGCCAGCAGTTTTTTGGCCGCCGGGGCCAACGTCCTGACTTTC.

This clonotype was counted ten times or more. The chain is built from TRBV6-1 and TRBJ2-2; 7 positions agree with TRBD1. Trimming took 6 bases from V and 4 from J; bases not matched to a gene: 5. CDR1 and CDR2 (germline): MNHNS, SASEGT. The CDR3 spans 14 residues. The DNA of the CDR3 is TGTGCCAGCAGGCTGACAGGGTCCACCGGGGAGCTGTTTTTT. This sequence encodes CASRLTGSTGELFF.

J is TRBJ2-3 and V is TRBV4-2; D uncertain. The V end was cut by 0 bases, the J end by 4 bases, with 11 bases between. Germline values: CDR1 LGHNA, CDR2 YNFKEQ. CDR3 length: 15 residues. The CDR3 loop reads CASSQDGPWADTQYF. DNA of the CDR3: TGTGCCAGCAGCCAAGATGGGCCTTGGGCAGATACGCAGTATTTT.

This clonotype has at least ten counts. The gene calls are TRBV10-3 and TRBJ1-2; TRBD1 aligns across 9 bases. Germline CDR1 ENHRY, CDR2 SYGVKD. The CDR3 sequence is 13 residues long. With 10 bases clipped from V and 8 bases from J, the junction kept 11 bases outside the gene matches. Here the CDR3 DNA reads TGTGCCAGTACTGGGGACAGGGACCGCGGCTACACCTTC. Translated: CASTGDRDRGYTF.

This clonotype was detected only a few times. This chain joins TRBV5-8 and TRBJ1-1; D gene ambiguous. CDR1 is SGHTS and CDR2 is YDEGEE in the germline V gene. The CDR3 length is 14 residues. The germline V and J ends were trimmed by 4 bases and 5 bases, with 15 bases remaining between them. CDR3 bases: TGTGCCAGCAGCGTAGACACGCCCTGGACTGAAGCTTTCTTT. This sequence encodes CASSVDTPWTEAFF.

This rearrangement joins TRBV2 to TRBJ2-7; D remains ambiguous. Trimming took 4 bases from V and 3 from J, leaving 10 bases between them. The germline V gene encodes CDR1 SNHLY and CDR2 FYNNEI. The CDR3 loop spans 13 amino acids. The CDR3 region is CASSVWVVYEQYV. DNA for the CDR3: TGTGCCAGCAGTGTGTGGGTCGTCTACGAGCAGTACGTC.

The chain has TRBV4-2 and TRBJ1-1; D gene ambiguous. The ends were cut back, 4 bases at V and 0 bases at J, with 18 bases in the middle. CDR1 LGHNA and CDR2 YNFKEQ come from the germline V gene. The CDR3 sequence is 17 residues long. This chain's CDR3 is CASSPSEGLSMNTEAFF. DNA of the CDR3: TGTGCCAGCAGCCCCTCGGAGGGCTTGAGCATGAACACTGAAGCTTTCTTT.

V usage is TRBV18 and J usage is TRBJ1-4; TRBD1 aligns across 12 bases. Germline V lookup: CDR1 KGHSH, CDR2 LQKENI. Trimming cost V 0 bases and J 7 bases; bases outside gene matches: 6. The CDR3 loop spans 17 amino acids. CDR3 DNA: TGTGCCAGCTCACCACCAGGGACAGGGGGCAGGGCTGAAAAACTGTTTTTT. Amino acids: CASSPPGTGGRAEKLFF.

This clonotype occurred a few times. The chain links TRBV12-3 or TRBV12-4 to TRBJ1-2, with D maybe TRBD1 (5 bases). The CDR3 consists of 13 residues. V was shortened by 2 bases and J by 8 bases, with 12 bases between the two germline ends. The CDR3 spells CASSLIQGSGYTF. The CDR3 coding sequence is TGTGCCAGCAGTTTAATTCAGGGAAGCGGCTACACCTTC.

This clonotype was detected a few times. The V and J genes are TRBV5-4 and TRBJ2-3; the D call may be TRBD1 or TRBD2 (5 bases each). With 4 bases removed from V and 1 base from J, the gap between germline ends came to 13 bases. Germline loops: CDR1 SGHNT, CDR2 YYREEE (reference sequence). The CDR3 covers 15 residues. CDR3 sequence: CASSHRDQGTDTQYF. CDR3 sequence (DNA): TGTGCCAGCAGCCACCGGGACCAGGGCACAGATACGCAGTATTTT.

This clonotype was counted a few times. The chain recombines TRBV11-3 with TRBJ2-3; D uncertain. The ends were cut back, 2 bases at V and 1 base at J, with 7 bases in the middle. From germline, CDR1 is SGHNT and CDR2 YENEEA. The CDR3 totals 14 residues. CDR3 residues: CASSLNQRTDTQYF. DNA for the CDR3: TGTGCCAGCAGCTTAAACCAACGCACAGATACGCAGTATTTT.

With regard to this clonotype: This may be a read error, as it is one base from a much larger clone. V gene TRBV6-1 combines with J gene TRBJ1-2, with 8 bases aligning to TRBD1. Germline V CDR1 and CDR2: MNHNS, SASEGT. This CDR3 spans 14 amino acids. J gave up 7 bases and V 3 bases, and 7 bases lay outside the gene matches. CDR3 sequence reads: CASSDRTGHCGYTF. The CDR3 DNA follows: TGTGCCAGCAGTGATCGGACAGGGCACTGTGGCTACACCTTC.

The chain links TRBV20-1 to TRBJ2-2; a weak D match, TRBD1 (5 bases). The CDR3 is made up of 14 amino acids. The V end was cut by 1 base, the J end by 1 base, with 7 bases between. The germline CDR1 and CDR2 sequences are DFQATT and SNEGSKA (reference sequence). The CDR3 region has the DNA TGCAGTGCTAGAGCAGGGCTGAACACCGGGGAGCTGTTTTTT. Its translation: CSARAGLNTGELFF.

This clonotype has more than one count but fewer than ten. The chain joins TRBV11-3 to TRBJ2-3, with TRBD1 matching over 9 bases. The CDR3 is made up of 14 amino acids. CDR1 is SGHNT and CDR2 is YENEEA in the germline V gene. Germline trimming cut 5 bases from V and 3 bases from J; bases unmatched to any gene: 3. CDR3 coding DNA: TGTGCCAGCAGCCCAGGGACAGGGACAGATACGCAGTATTTT. This codes for CASSPGTGTDTQYF.

This clonotype was observed a few times. The chain employs TRBV6-1 and TRBJ2-3; 8 bases are a match to TRBD2. Germline CDR1 and CDR2: MNHNS and SASEGT. The CDR3 loop spans 16 amino acids. V gave up 5 bases and J gave up 2 bases; unmatched junction bases: 9. CDR3 region: CASSLNSGAPTDTQYF. In DNA, the CDR3 is TGTGCCAGCAGTCTCAATAGCGGGGCCCCCACAGATACGCAGTATTTT.